The TCR beta chain described here comes from a study of cytomegalovirus exposure and HLA in healthy donors. PCR primers comprised 60 Vbeta and 13 Jbeta primers. Profiled with immunoSEQ multiplex PCR; TCRdb holds only in-frame clones, not every one. Here the sample spans around 130,000 clones, over 80% being singletons. The sample was PBMCs. The origin of this receptor is a female donor in good health and CMV-seronegative.

CDR3 nucleotide sequence: TGTGCCTGGAGCACCACGGGGACAGTTAATTCACCCCTCCACTTT. This encodes CAWSTTGTVNSPLHF. The chain carries TRBV30 and TRBJ1-6; TRBD1 aligns across 7 bases. Unmatched junction bases numbered 8, after V lost 3 bases and J lost 6 bases. Germline V gene lookup returns CDR1 GTSNPN and CDR2 SVGIG (reference sequence). This CDR3 has 15 amino acids.